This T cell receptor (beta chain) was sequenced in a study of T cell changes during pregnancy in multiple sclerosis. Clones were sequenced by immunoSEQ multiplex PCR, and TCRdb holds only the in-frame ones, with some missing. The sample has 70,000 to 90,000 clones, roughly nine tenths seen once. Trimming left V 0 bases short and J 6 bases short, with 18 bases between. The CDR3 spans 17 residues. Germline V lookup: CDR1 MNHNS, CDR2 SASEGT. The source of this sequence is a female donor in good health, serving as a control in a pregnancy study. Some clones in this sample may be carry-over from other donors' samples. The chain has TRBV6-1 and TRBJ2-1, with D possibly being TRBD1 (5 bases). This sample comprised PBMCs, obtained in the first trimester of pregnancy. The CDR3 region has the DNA TGTGCCAGCAGTGAAGCGCAAAGGGGTTACGTTGGCAATGAGCAGTTCTTC. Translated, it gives CASSEAQRGYVGNEQFF.